The entry below describes one T cell receptor beta chain. The antigen remains undetermined. Every isolated RNA sample was fully reverse transcribed, so sequencing captured expressed TCRB transcripts. Using immunoSEQ multiplex PCR, the repertoire was profiled, and TCRdb retains in-frame clones only, with some absent. Of approximately 170,000 clones in the sample, roughly 8% were seen once. Germline values: CDR1 ENHRY, CDR2 SYGVKD. The junction had 8 bases not matched to a gene; V was cut back by 3 bases and J by 9 bases. This CDR3 is built from 15 residues. These data are taken from a study of beta chain features in type 1 diabetes. Study-level points and caveats: A moderate, significant TCRB CDR3 shortening appeared in type 1 diabetes across four CD4+ subsets.

This chain connects TRBV10-3 to TRBJ2-1; 10 bases map to TRBD2. Sequences were obtained from central memory CD4+ T cells from blood. This TCR was sampled from a woman aged 35 to 49 with type 1 diabetes. The DNA for the CDR3 is TGTGCCATCAGTGAACAAGCGGGAGGGCCGGGTGAGCAGTTCTTC. Amino acids: CAISEQAGGPGEQFF.